This T cell receptor (beta chain) was recorded in a study of T cells after yellow fever vaccination. V was cut by 4 bases and J by 2 bases, with 15 bases left in between. The CDR3 has 15 amino acids. Generation of TCR cDNA used 5'RACE template switching (which added a universal primer site and UMIs). From the 5' RACE reads, TCRdb called clonotypes with MiXCR, one entry per CDR3 protein. Here the sample spans 300,000 to 450,000 distinct CDR3 sequences, 7% to 9% being singletons. This clonotype was seen just once. What it binds is not known. This may stem from a read error, because a much larger clone lies one nucleotide away. General study points: Once the booster was given, most primary-vaccination clones reappeared, at about 96% for CD4 and approximately 88% for CD8. Though weaker, the secondary response peaked faster, on day 5 versus 15.

The specimen was PBMCs, collected more than 40 days after the first yellow fever vaccination. The chain combines TRBV12-3 or TRBV12-4 with TRBJ2-7, with D possibly matching TRBD1 (6 bases). This TCR came from a man aged 18 to 30 who received the YFV17D yellow fever vaccine. The CDR3 DNA reads TGTGCCAGCAGTTCTTGGCCAGGGGAAACCTACGAGCAGTACTTC. Protein product: CASSSWPGETYEQYF.